The 6 T cell receptor beta chains below were found in one sample sequenced in a study of blood T cell repertoires in COVID-19. TCRdb keeps only in-frame clones here, not all; method: immunoSEQ multiplex PCR. The table lists 100,000 or so clones, roughly nine tenths of them singletons, with around 2.1% in the top ten. Sequencing input: peripheral blood. Receptors originate from a man aged 45-65 years with active COVID-19.

In this sample, this clone turned up once. The genes are TRBV6-5 and TRBJ1-2, with 9 bases matching TRBD1. V dropped 6 bases and J dropped 6; count of bases not matched to a gene: 8. This CDR3 is 14 amino acids long. Germline CDR1 MNHEY, CDR2 SVGAGI. This CDR3 is CASRRDREGHGYTF. The DNA of the CDR3 is TGTGCCAGCAGAAGGGACAGGGAAGGCCATGGCTACACCTTC.

The chain couples TRBV6-6 to TRBJ2-5; D may be TRBD1 (5 bases). Germline CDR1 is MNHNY and CDR2 is SVGAGI (reference sequence). The V end lost 2 bases, the J end lost 2 bases, and 15 bases lay between the germline ends. The length of the CDR3 is 16 residues. CDR3 in amino acids: CASSYPRGGVQETQYF. The CDR3, as DNA: TGTGCCAGCAGTTACCCTAGGGGCGGTGTTCAAGAGACCCAGTACTTC.

This sequence joins TRBV25-1 and TRBJ2-1; 9 positions match TRBD2. This CDR3 comprises 16 residues. With V trimmed by 3 bases and J by 4 bases, 7 bases remained unmatched. The germline gives CDR1 MGHDK, CDR2 SYGVNS. CDR3 loop: CASSDQSGRRYNEQFF. CDR3 nucleotide sequence: TGTGCCAGCAGTGACCAAAGCGGGAGGCGTTACAATGAGCAGTTCTTC.

This sequence joins TRBV6-2 or TRBV6-3 and TRBJ2-7, with 8 bases matching TRBD1. Germline CDR1 MNHEY, CDR2 SVGEGT. There are 15 residues in the CDR3. Trimming at V came to 6 bases and at J to 2 bases, leaving 9 bases not matched to a gene. The CDR3 protein is CASSLGQGPTYEQYV. CDR3 coding DNA: TGTGCCAGCAGCCTTGGACAGGGTCCCACCTACGAGCAGTACGTC.

V gene TRBV18 combines with J gene TRBJ1-3; D gene uncertain. Trimming removed 2 bases from V and 4 bases from J, with 12 bases in between. Germline V gives CDR1 KGHSH, CDR2 LQKENI. This CDR3 is built from 15 residues. CDR3 bases: TGTGCCAGCTCACCATTCACGGAGAGGGGAAACACCATATATTTT. Amino acid sequence: CASSPFTERGNTIYF. The full variable domain, its missing parts supplied by reference TRBV18 and TRBJ1-3, is NAGVMQNPRHLVRRRGQEARLRCSPMKGHSHVYWYRQLPEEGLKFMVYLQKENIIDESGMPKERFSAEFPKEGPSILRIQQVVRGDSAAYFCASSPFTERGNTIYFGEGSWLTVV.

This clone has just one count. The rearrangement links TRBV5-1 to TRBJ1-2, with 7 bases lining up with TRBD1. This CDR3 spans 14 amino acids. Germline-derived CDR1 and CDR2 are SGHRS and YFSETQ. V lost 3 bases, J lost 4 bases, and 6 bases stayed unmatched. The CDR3 nucleotides read TGCGCCAGCAGCTCCGACAGGGTGAGCTATGGCTACACCTTC. It encodes CASSSDRVSYGYTF.